The 14 T cell receptor beta chains presented below share a single source sample, sequenced in a study of shared clonotypes between healthy human individuals. Terminally differentiated effector memory CD45RA+ cells were excluded by CCR7 positive selection of CD45RO-negative cells. Repertoires were generated with immunoSEQ multiplex PCR, while TCRdb's copy carries only in-frame clones and drops some. The sample has approximately 1.9 million clones, about 94% seen once. Material: naive CD8+ T cells from PBMCs. These receptors originate from a man between 18 and 29 years old in good health. Some clones in this sample may be carry-over from other donors' samples.

V usage is TRBV27 and J usage is TRBJ2-5, with 8 bases matching TRBD1. This CDR3 region has 15 residues. Looked up from germline, CDR1 is MNHEY and CDR2 is SMNVEV (reference sequence). J lost 4 bases, V lost 5 bases, and 9 bases had no gene match. The CDR3 reads CASSQTGVRGETQYF. CDR3 in DNA: TGTGCCAGCAGTCAGACAGGGGTCCGAGGAGAGACCCAGTACTTC.

The chain links TRBV19 to TRBJ1-1, with a tentative D call TRBD1 (5 bases). This CDR3 spans 14 amino acids. Germline V gives CDR1 LNHDA, CDR2 SQIVND (reference sequence). V lost 3 bases and J lost 6, with 14 bases in between. As DNA, the CDR3 is TGTGCCAGTAGTATCGCCAGGGTTAGCGCTGAAGCTTTCTTT. It encodes CASSIARVSAEAFF.

In the case of this clone: Distinct nucleotide sequences in the sample also encode this CDR3. The rearrangement uses TRBV7-9 and TRBJ2-1; D gene ambiguous. This CDR3 contains 13 residues. Per germline, CDR1 SEHNR and CDR2 FQNEAQ (reference sequence). The V end was cut by 6 bases, the J end by 2 bases, with 8 bases between. CDR3 DNA sequence: TGTGCCAGCAGTTCCCTAGCCTACAATGAGCAGTTCTTC. Its translation is CASSSLAYNEQFF.

V usage is TRBV28 and J usage is TRBJ1-5, with 7 bases aligning to TRBD1. The CDR3 runs to 18 residues. The germline V gene has CDR1 MDHEN and CDR2 SYDVKM. The V and J ends lost 1 base and 4 bases, in that order; junction bases with no gene match: 13. Written as DNA, the CDR3 is TGTGCCAGCAGTTTATTATTTGGACCGACAGGGAATAATCAGCCCCAGCATTTT. Its protein is CASSLLFGPTGNNQPQHF.

The chain employs TRBV28 and TRBJ1-2; weak D call: TRBD1 (5 bases). The CDR3 has 15 residues. CDR1 is MDHEN and CDR2 is SYDVKM in the germline V gene. V gave up 2 bases and J gave up 6 bases, with 16 bases separating them. The CDR3 sequence is CASSLLPSPRDGYTF. The CDR3 DNA sequence: TGTGCCAGCAGTTTACTCCCCTCCCCCAGGGATGGCTACACCTTC.

J is TRBJ1-4 and V is TRBV28; perhaps TRBD1 as D (5 bases). With 4 bases removed from V and 7 bases from J, the gap between germline ends came to 13 bases. Germline lookup yields CDR1 MDHEN and CDR2 SYDVKM. This CDR3 has 14 residues. The DNA of the CDR3 is TGTGCCAGCAGTTCGGGGGAAGGTACTGAAAAACTGTTTTTT. Amino acids: CASSSGEGTEKLFF.

This CDR3 is CASKGAGGAPYEQYF. Written as DNA, the CDR3 is TGTGCCAGCAAGGGGGCCGGGGGGGCCCCCTACGAGCAGTACTTC. J is TRBJ2-7 and V is TRBV6-5; TRBD2 is a possible D gene (8 bases). Germline V CDR1 and CDR2: MNHEY, SVGAGI. The CDR3 consists of 15 residues. V was shortened by 7 bases and J by 2 bases, with 18 bases between the two germline ends.

This chain joins TRBV28 and TRBJ2-1; D not certain. This CDR3 region has 15 residues. Germline lookup yields CDR1 MDHEN and CDR2 SYDVKM. V shed 4 bases and J shed 3 bases, with 13 bases lying between them. The CDR3 DNA reads TGTGCCAGCAGTTCGCGGCCAACGAACTACAATGAGCAGTTCTTC. Its protein is CASSSRPTNYNEQFF.

The genes are TRBV7-9 and TRBJ1-1, with unresolved D. Trimming cost V 2 bases and J 0 bases, with 10 bases left between them. The V gene's germline CDR1 is SEHNR and CDR2 FQNEAQ (reference sequence). The CDR3 consists of 15 residues. The CDR3 sequence is CASSLLQVMNTEAFF. As DNA, the CDR3 is TGTGCCAGCAGCTTATTACAAGTCATGAACACTGAAGCTTTCTTT.

The V and J genes are TRBV4-1 and TRBJ2-2, with D tentatively TRBD1 or TRBD2 (7 bases each). Trimming took off 2 bases at V and 7 bases at J, with 14 bases between the two ends. Germline CDR1 and CDR2: MGHRA and YSYEKL. This CDR3 contains 15 residues. CDR3 coding DNA: TGCGCCAGCAGCCAAAAGCAGGGGGGGAGCGGGGAGCTGTTTTTT. Protein product: CASSQKQGGSGELFF.

This rearrangement joins TRBV19 to TRBJ2-1; D unresolved. Germline values: CDR1 LNHDA, CDR2 SQIVND (reference sequence). The V and J ends lost 10 bases and 0 bases respectively, with 10 bases between them. The CDR3 is made up of 13 amino acids. The chain's CDR3 is CATGRSSYNEQFF. The CDR3 nucleotides are TGTGCCACTGGGCGGAGCTCCTACAATGAGCAGTTCTTC. Based on the CDR3 plus reference TRBV19 and TRBJ2-1, the full variable domain is DGGITQSPKYLFRKEGQNVTLSCEQNLNHDAMYWYRQDPGQGLRLIYYSQIVNDFQKGDIAEGYSVSREKKESFPLTVTSAQKNPTAFYLCATGRSSYNEQFFGPGTRLTVL.

This chain connects TRBV28 to TRBJ1-2; the D gene is possibly TRBD1 (6 bases). Germline V CDR1 and CDR2: MDHEN, SYDVKM. V was clipped by 8 bases and J by 4 bases, with 20 bases between them. The CDR3 runs to 15 residues. The CDR3 protein is CASGQQGRPIYGYTF. DNA for the CDR3: TGTGCCAGCGGACAACAGGGCCGGCCAATCTATGGCTACACCTTC.

This rearrangement joins TRBV7-2 to TRBJ2-1; 10 bases fit TRBD2. Trimming at V came to 10 bases and at J to 5 bases, leaving 11 bases not matched to a gene. This CDR3 region has 15 residues. CDR1 and CDR2 (germline): SGHTA, FQGNSA. This CDR3 reads CAISPGLAANNEQFF. CDR3 bases: TGTGCCATCTCCCCCGGACTAGCGGCCAACAATGAGCAGTTCTTC.

This clone has more than one count but fewer than ten. V and J are TRBV7-9 and TRBJ2-7, with D perhaps assigned TRBD1 or TRBD2 (5 bases each). The germline CDR1 and CDR2 sequences are SEHNR and FQNEAQ (reference sequence). This CDR3 contains 15 residues. V gave up 5 bases and J gave up 0 bases, with 14 bases separating them. CDR3 bases: TGTGCCAGCAGCGGGGGACCGTCGAGCTCCTACGAGCAGTACTTC. Translating gives CASSGGPSSSYEQYF. Combining the CDR3 with reference TRBV7-9 and TRBJ2-7 gives the whole variable domain DTGVSQNPRHKITKRGQNVTFRCDPISEHNRLYWYRQTLGQGPEFLTYFQNEAQLEKSRLLSDRFSAERPKGSFSTLEIQRTEQGDSAMYLCASSGGPSSSYEQYFGPGTRLTVT.